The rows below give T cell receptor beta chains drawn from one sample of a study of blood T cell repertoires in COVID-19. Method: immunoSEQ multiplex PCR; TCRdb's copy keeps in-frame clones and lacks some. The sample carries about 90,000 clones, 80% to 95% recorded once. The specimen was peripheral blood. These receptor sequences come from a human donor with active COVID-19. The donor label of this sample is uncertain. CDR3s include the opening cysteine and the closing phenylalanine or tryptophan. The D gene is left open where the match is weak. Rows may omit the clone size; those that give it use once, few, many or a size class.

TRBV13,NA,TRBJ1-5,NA,CASSQSRLSNQPQHF,TGTGCCAGCAGCCAGTCAAGACTTAGCAATCAGCCCCAGCATTTT
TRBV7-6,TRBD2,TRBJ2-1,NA,CASSSLAGGTGNEQFF,TGTGCCAGCAGCTCTCTAGCGGGGGGAACCGGAAATGAGCAGTTCTTC
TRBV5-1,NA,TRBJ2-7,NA,CASSSTPGHYSYEQYF,TGCGCCAGCAGCTCGACCCCGGGACACTACTCCTACGAGCAGTACTTC
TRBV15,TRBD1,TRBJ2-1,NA,CATSRTGEGEQFF,TGTGCCACCAGCCGGACAGGGGAAGGCGAGCAGTTCTTC
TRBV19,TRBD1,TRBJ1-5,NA,CASSIDRGLNQPQHF,TGTGCCAGTAGTATTGACAGGGGGCTAAATCAGCCCCAGCATTTT
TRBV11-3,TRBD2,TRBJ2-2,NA,CASSLVSGGPSTGELFF,TGTGCCAGCAGCTTAGTTAGCGGGGGGCCCTCCACCGGGGAGCTGTTTTTT
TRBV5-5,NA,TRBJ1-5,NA,CASSLRGDQPQHF,TGTGCCAGCAGCTTGCGGGGAGATCAGCCCCAGCATTTT
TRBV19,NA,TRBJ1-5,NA,CASSNVHSNQPQHF,TGTGCCAGTAGTAACGTACATAGCAATCAGCCCCAGCATTTT
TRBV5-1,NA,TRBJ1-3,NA,CASRLDGSSGNTIYF,TGCGCCAGCAGATTGGACGGGAGCTCTGGAAACACCATATATTTT
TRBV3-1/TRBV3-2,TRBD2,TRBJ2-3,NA,CASSPSGGATDTQYF,TGTGCCAGCAGCCCTAGCGGGGGGGCGACAGATACGCAGTATTTT
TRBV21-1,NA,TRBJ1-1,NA,CASSLHERDRVNTEAFF,TGTGCCAGCAGCTTACACGAGCGGGACAGGGTGAACACTGAAGCTTTCTTT
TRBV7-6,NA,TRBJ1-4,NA,CASSLQGSGVEKLFF,TGTGCCAGCAGCTTACAGGGGTCCGGGGTAGAAAAACTGTTTTTT
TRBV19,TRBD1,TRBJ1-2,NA,CASSKRTGDSPGYGYTF,TGTGCCAGTAGTAAGCGGACAGGAGACAGTCCGGGCTATGGCTACACCTTC
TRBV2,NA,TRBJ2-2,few,CASSEARPGLGAGELFF,TGTGCCAGCAGTGAAGCAAGGCCAGGACTTGGGGCCGGGGAGCTGTTTTTT
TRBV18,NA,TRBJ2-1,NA,CASSPDQGNNEQFF,TGTGCCAGCTCACCGGATCAGGGTAACAATGAGCAGTTCTTC
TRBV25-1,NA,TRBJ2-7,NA,CASIPSAGEQYF,TGTGCCAGTATCCCCTCCGCGGGCGAGCAGTACTTC
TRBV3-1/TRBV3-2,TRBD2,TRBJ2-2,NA,CASSPFQTSGGPPNTGELFF,TGTGCCAGCAGCCCCTTTCAGACTAGCGGGGGCCCACCGAACACCGGGGAGCTGTTTTTT
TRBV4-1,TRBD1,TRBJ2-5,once,CASSHFHRGETQYF,TGCGCCAGCAGCCATTTCCACAGGGGAGAGACCCAGTACTTC
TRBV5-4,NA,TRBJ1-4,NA,CASSLAVDNEKLFF,TGTGCCAGCAGCTTAGCGGTCGATAATGAAAAACTGTTTTTT
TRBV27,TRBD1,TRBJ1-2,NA,CASSAGTVNYGYTF,TGTGCCAGCAGTGCCGGGACAGTAAACTATGGCTACACCTTC
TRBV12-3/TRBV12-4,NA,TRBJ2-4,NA,CASSLGEDIQYF,TGTGCCAGCAGTTTAGGGGAGGACATTCAGTACTTC